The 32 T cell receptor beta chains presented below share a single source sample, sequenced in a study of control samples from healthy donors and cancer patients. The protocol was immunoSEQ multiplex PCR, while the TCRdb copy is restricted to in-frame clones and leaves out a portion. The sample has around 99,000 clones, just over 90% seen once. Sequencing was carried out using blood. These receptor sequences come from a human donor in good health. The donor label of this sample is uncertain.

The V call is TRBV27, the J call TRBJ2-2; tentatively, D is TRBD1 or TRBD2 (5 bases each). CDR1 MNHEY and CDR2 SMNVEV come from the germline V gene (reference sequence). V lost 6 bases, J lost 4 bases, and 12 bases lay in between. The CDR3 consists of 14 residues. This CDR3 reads CASRYEGSTGELFF. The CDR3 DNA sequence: TGTGCCAGCAGATACGAGGGGAGCACCGGGGAGCTGTTTTTT.

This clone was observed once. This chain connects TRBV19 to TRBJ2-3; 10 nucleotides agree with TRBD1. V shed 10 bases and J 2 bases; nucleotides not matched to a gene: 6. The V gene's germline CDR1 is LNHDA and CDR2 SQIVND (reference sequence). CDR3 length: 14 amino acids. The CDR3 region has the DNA TGTGCCACGACAGGGGGCCTTTCCACAGATACGCAGTATTTT. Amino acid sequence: CATTGGLSTDTQYF. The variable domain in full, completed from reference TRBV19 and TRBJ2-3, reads DGGITQSPKYLFRKEGQNVTLSCEQNLNHDAMYWYRQDPGQGLRLIYYSQIVNDFQKGDIAEGYSVSREKKESFPLTVTSAQKNPTAFYLCATTGGLSTDTQYFGPGTRLTVL.

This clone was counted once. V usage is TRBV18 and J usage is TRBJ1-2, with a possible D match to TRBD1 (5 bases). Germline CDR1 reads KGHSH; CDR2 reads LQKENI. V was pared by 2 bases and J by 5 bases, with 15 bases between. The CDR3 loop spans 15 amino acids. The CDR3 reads CASSPADGAQYGYTF. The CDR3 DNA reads TGTGCCAGCTCACCAGCCGACGGGGCTCAGTATGGCTACACCTTC.

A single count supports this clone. CDR3 sequence: CASSSGTADNEQFF. The DNA for the CDR3 is TGCGCCAGCAGCAGCGGGACGGCCGACAATGAGCAGTTCTTC. The V call is TRBV5-1, the J call TRBJ2-1; 7 bases match TRBD2. The germline CDR1 and CDR2 sequences are SGHRS and YFSETQ. The trim removed 4 bases at V and 5 bases at J, leaving 6 bases unmatched. The CDR3 totals 14 residues.

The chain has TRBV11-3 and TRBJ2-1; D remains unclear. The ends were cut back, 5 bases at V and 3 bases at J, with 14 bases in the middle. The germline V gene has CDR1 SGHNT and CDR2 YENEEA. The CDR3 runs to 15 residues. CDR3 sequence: CASSPRGHGYNEQFF. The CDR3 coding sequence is TGTGCCAGCAGCCCCCGTGGCCACGGCTACAATGAGCAGTTCTTC. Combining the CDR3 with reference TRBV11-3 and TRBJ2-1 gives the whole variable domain EAGVVQSPRYKIIEKKQPVAFWCNPISGHNTLYWYLQNLGQGPELLIRYENEEAVDDSQLPKDRFSAERLKGVDSTLKIQPAELGDSAVYLCASSPRGHGYNEQFFGPGTRLTVL.

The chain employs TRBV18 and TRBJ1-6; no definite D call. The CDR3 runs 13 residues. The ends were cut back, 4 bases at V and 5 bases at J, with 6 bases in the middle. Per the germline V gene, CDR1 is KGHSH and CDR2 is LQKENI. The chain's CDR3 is CASSREDNSPLHF. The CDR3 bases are TGTGCCAGCTCACGAGAGGATAATTCACCCCTCCACTTT.

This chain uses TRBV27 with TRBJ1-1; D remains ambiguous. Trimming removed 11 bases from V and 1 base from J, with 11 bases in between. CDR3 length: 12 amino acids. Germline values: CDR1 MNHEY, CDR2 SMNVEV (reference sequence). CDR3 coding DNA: TGTGCCGCCGGATACCCGAACACTGAAGCTTTCTTT. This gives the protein CAAGYPNTEAFF.

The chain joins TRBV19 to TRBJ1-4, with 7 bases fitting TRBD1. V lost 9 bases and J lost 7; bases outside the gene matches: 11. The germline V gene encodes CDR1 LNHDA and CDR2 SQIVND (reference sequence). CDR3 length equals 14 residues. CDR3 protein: CASETGPGGEKLFF. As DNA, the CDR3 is TGTGCCAGCGAGACAGGGCCTGGTGGTGAAAAACTGTTTTTT.

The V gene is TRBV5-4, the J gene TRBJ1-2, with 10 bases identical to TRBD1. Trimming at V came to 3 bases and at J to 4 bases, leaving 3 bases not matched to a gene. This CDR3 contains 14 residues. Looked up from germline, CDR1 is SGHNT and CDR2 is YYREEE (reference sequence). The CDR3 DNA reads TGTGCCAGCAGCTCGACAGGGGGCAGCTATGGCTACACCTTC. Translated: CASSSTGGSYGYTF.

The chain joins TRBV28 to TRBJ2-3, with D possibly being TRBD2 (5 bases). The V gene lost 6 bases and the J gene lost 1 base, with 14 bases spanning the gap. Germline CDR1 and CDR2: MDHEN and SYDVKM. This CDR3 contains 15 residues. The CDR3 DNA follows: TGTGCCAGCAGGCGGCCGGGAACCCGCACAGATACGCAGTATTTT. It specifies CASRRPGTRTDTQYF. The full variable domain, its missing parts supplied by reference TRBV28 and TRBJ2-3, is DVKVTQSSRYLVKRTGEKVFLECVQDMDHENMFWYRQDPGLGLRLIYFSYDVKMKEKGDIPEGYSVSREKKERFSLILESASTNQTSMYLCASRRPGTRTDTQYFGPGTRLTVL.

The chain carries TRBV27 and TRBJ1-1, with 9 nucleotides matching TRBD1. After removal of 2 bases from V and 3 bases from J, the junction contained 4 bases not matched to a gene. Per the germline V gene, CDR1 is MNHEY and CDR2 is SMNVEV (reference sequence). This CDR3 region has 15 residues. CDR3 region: CASSLRTGGHTEAFF. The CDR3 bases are TGTGCCAGCAGTTTACGTACAGGGGGCCACACTGAAGCTTTCTTT.

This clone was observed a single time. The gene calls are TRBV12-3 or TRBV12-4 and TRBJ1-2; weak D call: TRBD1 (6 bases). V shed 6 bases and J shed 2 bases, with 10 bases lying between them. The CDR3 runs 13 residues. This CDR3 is CASRQGLNYGYTF. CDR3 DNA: TGTGCCAGCAGGCAGGGGCTAAACTATGGCTACACCTTC.

CDR3 in DNA: TGTGCCTGGAGTGTACCTTCTCCAGGCATCTCTGGAAACACCATATATTTT. It specifies CAWSVPSPGISGNTIYF. This chain links TRBV30 with TRBJ1-3, with no clear D. The germline CDR1 and CDR2 sequences are GTSNPN and SVGIG (reference sequence). V shed 0 bases and J shed 0 bases, with 15 bases lying between them. The length of the CDR3 is 17 residues.

For the CDR3, the DNA is TGTGCCAGCAGCGTAGTTGGCCGGACGGCCACAGATACGCAGTATTTT. Its protein is CASSVVGRTATDTQYF. This chain links TRBV9 with TRBJ2-3; D not resolved. The CDR3 consists of 16 residues. V lost 0 bases to trimming and J lost 2 bases, with 13 bases between them. The germline CDR1 and CDR2 sequences are SGDLS and YYNGEE. Full variable domain (missing parts from reference TRBV9 and TRBJ2-3): DSGVTQTPKHLITATGQRVTLRCSPRSGDLSVYWYQQSLDQGLQFLIQYYNGEERAKGNILERFSAQQFPDLHSELNLSSLELGDSALYFCASSVVGRTATDTQYFGPGTRLTVL.

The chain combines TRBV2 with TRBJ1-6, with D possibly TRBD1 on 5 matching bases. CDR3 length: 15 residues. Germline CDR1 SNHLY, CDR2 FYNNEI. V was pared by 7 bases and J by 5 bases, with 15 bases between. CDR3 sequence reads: CASKSVRVNNSPLHF. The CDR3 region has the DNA TGTGCCAGCAAATCGGTCAGGGTGAATAATTCACCCCTCCACTTT.

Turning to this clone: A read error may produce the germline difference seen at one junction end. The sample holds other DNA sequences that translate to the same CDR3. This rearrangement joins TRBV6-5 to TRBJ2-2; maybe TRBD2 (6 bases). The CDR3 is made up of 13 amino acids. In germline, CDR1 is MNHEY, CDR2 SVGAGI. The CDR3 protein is CASTSGGARELFF. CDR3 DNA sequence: TGTGCTAGCACCTCCGGCGGGGCTAGGGAGCTGTTTTTT.

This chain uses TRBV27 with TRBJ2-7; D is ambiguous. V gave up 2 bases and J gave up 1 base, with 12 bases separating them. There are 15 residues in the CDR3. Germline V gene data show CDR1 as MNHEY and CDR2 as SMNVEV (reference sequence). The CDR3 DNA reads TGTGCCAGCAGTTTAGGGCTTCGTGGTTCCTACGAGCAGTACTTC. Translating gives CASSLGLRGSYEQYF.

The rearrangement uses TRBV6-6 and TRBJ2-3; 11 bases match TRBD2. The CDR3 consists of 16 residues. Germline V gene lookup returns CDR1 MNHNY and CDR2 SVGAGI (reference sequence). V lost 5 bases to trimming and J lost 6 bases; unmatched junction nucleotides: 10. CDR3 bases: TGTGCCAGCAGTCGATTAGCGGGGGGGCCATGGGATACGCAGTATTTT. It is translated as CASSRLAGGPWDTQYF.

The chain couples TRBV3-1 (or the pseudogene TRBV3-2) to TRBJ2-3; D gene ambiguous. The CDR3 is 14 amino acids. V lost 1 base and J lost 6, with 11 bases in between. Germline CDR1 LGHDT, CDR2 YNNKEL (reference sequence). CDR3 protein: CASSQAPLADTQYF. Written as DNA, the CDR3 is TGTGCCAGCAGCCAAGCCCCGCTCGCGGATACGCAGTATTTT.

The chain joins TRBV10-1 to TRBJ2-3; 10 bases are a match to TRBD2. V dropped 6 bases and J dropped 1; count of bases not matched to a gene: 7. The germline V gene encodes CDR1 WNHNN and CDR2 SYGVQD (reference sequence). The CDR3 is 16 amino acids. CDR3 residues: CASSGSLAGGTDTQYF. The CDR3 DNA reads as TGCGCCAGCAGCGGTTCCCTAGCGGGGGGCACAGATACGCAGTATTTT.

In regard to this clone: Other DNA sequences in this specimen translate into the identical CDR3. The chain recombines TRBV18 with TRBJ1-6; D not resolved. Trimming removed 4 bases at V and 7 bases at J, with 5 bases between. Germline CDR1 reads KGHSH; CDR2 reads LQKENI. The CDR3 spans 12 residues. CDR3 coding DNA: TGTGCCAGCTCACTGGGGAATTCACCCCTCCACTTT. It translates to CASSLGNSPLHF.

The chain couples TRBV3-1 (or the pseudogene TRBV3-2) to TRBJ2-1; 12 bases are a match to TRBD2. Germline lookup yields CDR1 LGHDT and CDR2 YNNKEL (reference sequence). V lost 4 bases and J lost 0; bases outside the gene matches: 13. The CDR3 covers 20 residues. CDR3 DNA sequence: TGTGCCAGCAGCCCTACCCGACTAGCGGGGGTGATGAGCTCCTACAATGAGCAGTTCTTC. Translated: CASSPTRLAGVMSSYNEQFF.

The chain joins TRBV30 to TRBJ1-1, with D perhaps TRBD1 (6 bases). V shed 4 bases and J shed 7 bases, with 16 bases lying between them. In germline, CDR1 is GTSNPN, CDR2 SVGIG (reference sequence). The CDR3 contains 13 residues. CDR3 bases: TGTGCCTGGAACCTCGGAGGGGGAGATGAAGCTTTCTTT. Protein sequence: CAWNLGGGDEAFF.

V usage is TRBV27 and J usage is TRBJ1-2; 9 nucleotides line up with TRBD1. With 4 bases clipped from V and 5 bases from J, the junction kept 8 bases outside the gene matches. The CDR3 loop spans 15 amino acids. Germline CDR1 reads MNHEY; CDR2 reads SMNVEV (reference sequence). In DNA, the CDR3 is TGTGCCAGCAGTTCCCCGGACAGGGGATATTATGGCTACACCTTC. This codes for CASSSPDRGYYGYTF.

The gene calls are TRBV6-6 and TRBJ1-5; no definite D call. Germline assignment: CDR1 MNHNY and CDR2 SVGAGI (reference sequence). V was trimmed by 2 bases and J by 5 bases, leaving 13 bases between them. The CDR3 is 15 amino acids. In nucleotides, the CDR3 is TGTGCCAGCAGTTACCGGCTTTGGCGGGATCAGCCCCAGCATTTT. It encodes CASSYRLWRDQPQHF.

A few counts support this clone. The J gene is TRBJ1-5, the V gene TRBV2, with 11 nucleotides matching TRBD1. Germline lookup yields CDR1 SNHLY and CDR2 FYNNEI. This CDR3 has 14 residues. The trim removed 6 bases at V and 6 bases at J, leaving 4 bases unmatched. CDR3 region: CASRPGTGGQPQHF. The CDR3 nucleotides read TGTGCCAGCAGACCCGGGACAGGGGGTCAGCCCCAGCATTTT.

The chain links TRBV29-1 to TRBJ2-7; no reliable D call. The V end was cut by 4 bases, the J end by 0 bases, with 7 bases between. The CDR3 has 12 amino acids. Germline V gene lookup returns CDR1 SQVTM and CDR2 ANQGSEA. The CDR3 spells CSVGTDSYEQYF. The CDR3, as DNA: TGCAGCGTTGGGACCGACTCCTACGAGCAGTACTTC.

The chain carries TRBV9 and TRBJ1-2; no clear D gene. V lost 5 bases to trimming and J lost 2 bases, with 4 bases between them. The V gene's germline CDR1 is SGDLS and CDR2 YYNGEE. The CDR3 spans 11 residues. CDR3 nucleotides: TGTGCCAGCAGACAGAACTATGGCTACACCTTC. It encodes CASRQNYGYTF.

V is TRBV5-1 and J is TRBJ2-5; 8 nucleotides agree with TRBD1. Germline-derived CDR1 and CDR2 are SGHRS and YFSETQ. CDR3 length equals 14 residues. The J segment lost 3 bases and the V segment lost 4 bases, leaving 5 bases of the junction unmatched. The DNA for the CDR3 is TGCGCCAGCAGCGTCGGACAGGGAAAAGAGACCCAGTACTTC. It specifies CASSVGQGKETQYF. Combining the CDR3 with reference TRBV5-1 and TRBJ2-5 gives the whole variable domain KAGVTQTPRYLIKTRGQQVTLSCSPISGHRSVSWYQQTPGQGLQFLFEYFSETQRNKGNFPGRFSGRQFSNSRSEMNVSTLELGDSALYLCASSVGQGKETQYFGPGTRLLVL.

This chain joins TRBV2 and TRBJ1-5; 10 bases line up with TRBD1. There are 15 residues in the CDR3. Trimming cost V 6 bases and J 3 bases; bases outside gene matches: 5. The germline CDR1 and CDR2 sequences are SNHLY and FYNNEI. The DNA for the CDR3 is TGTGCCAGCAGGGGGGACAGGGGCAACAATCAGCCCCAGCATTTT. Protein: CASRGDRGNNQPQHF.

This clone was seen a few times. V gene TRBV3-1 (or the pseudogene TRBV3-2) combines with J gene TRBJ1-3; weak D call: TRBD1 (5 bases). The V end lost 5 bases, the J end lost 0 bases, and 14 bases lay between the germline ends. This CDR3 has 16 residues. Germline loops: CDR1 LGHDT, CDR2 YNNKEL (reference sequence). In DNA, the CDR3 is TGTGCCAGCAGCGGGTGGGACGGGAGCTCTGGAAACACCATATATTTT. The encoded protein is CASSGWDGSSGNTIYF.

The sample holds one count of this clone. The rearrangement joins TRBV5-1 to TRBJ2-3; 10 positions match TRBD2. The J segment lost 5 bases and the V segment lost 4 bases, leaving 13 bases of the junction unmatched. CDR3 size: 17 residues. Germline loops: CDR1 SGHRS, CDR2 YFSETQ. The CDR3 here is CASSPDAGTSAIDTQYF. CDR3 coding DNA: TGCGCCAGCAGCCCCGACGCCGGGACTAGCGCAATAGATACGCAGTATTTT.